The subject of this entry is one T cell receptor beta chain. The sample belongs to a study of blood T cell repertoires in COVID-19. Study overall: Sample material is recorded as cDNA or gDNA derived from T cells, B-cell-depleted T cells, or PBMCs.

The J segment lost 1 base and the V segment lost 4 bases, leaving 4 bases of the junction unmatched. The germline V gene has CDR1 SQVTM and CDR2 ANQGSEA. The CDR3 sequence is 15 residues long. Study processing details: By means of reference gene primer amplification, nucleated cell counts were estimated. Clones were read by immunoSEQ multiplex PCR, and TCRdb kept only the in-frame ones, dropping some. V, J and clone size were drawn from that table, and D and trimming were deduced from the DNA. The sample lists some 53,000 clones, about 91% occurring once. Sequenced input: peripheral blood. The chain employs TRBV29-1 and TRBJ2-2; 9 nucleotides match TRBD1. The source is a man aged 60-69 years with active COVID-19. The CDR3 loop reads CSVVKGQGNTGELFF. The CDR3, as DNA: TGCAGCGTTGTGAAGGGACAGGGGAACACCGGGGAGCTGTTTTTT.